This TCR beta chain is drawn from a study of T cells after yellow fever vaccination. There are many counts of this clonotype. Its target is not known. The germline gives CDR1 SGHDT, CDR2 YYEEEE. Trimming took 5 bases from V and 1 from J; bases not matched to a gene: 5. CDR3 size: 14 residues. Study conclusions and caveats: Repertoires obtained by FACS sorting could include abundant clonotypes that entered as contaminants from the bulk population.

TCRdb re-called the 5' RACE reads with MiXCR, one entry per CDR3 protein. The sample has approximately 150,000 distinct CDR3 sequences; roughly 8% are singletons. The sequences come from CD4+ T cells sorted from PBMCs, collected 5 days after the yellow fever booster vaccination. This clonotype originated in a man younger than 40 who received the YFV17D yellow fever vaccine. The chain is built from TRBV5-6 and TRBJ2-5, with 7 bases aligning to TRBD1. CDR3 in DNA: TGTGCCAGCAGACATGACAGGGCCCAAGAGACCCAGTACTTC. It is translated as CASRHDRAQETQYF.